A single T cell receptor beta chain is shown here with its context. The sample originates from a study of blood T cells in healthy people across ages. PCR was performed a second time for roughly 7 to 11 cycles using a sample-barcoded 5' primer and a J-beta primer mix. TCRdb redid the calling of the 5' RACE reads with MiXCR, one entry per CDR3 protein. Of approximately 780,000 distinct CDR3 sequences listed, around 25% are singletons. The CDR3 is 11 amino acids. Germline loops: CDR1 SNHLY, CDR2 FYNNEI. The same sample was also studied in work on T cells of mothers and their children.

The clonotype originates from a boy younger than 18 in good health. Material: blood. The chain combines TRBV2 with TRBJ2-1; 7 positions match TRBD1. DNA of the CDR3: TGTGCAGCAGGGGGCTACAATGAGCAGTTCTTC. It codes for CAAGGYNEQFF.